This passage covers 7 T cell receptor beta chains from one sample sequenced in a study of cytomegalovirus exposure and HLA in healthy donors (dated by TCRdb to 2016 to 2017). Library prep was done by the immunoSEQ multiplex PCR assay. A mixture of 60 forward primers for TCR Vbeta segments and 13 reverse primers for TCR Jbeta segments was used in the multiplex PCR. This immuneACCESS table, as held by TCRdb, lists in-frame sequences with V and J called but not all clones. Of the missing ones, under half trace to an unresolved V gene in checked studies; the others have no known cause. Counted in this sample were around 200,000 clones; 65% to 85% of them appeared once. The ten largest account for 1.5% to 2% of the sample. Sequenced sample: PBMCs. These TCRs come from a man aged 45-60 years in good health and CMV-seronegative.

With regard to this clone: The junction does not match germline at one end; this may be a read error. The chain joins TRBV5-1 to TRBJ2-3; D is possibly TRBD1 (6 bases). This CDR3 is built from 16 residues. CDR1 is SGHRS and CDR2 is YFSETQ in the germline V gene. The CDR3 loop reads CTSSLVPGASTDTQYF. The DNA for the CDR3 is TGCACCAGCAGCTTGGTCCCAGGGGCTAGCACAGATACGCAGTATTTT. Full variable domain (remainder filled in from reference TRBV5-1 and TRBJ2-3): KAGVTQTPRYLIKTRGQQVTLSCSPISGHRSVSWYQQTPGQGLQFLFEYFSETQRNKGNFPGRFSGRQFSNSRSEMNVSTLELGDSALYLCTSSLVPGASTDTQYFGPGTRLTVL.

The V call is TRBV9, the J call TRBJ2-4, with 14 bases matching TRBD2. Unmatched junction bases numbered 8, after V lost 4 bases and J lost 5 bases. This CDR3 is built from 17 residues. CDR1 SGDLS and CDR2 YYNGEE come from the germline V gene. The CDR3 nucleotides are TGTGCCAGCAGCCTAGGGACTAGCGGGAGTTTCGAAAACATTCAGTACTTC. Translation: CASSLGTSGSFENIQYF.

The chain employs TRBV19 and TRBJ2-3; the D gene is possibly TRBD1 (5 bases). The CDR3 runs to 16 residues. With 0 bases removed from V and 1 base from J, the gap between germline ends came to 11 bases. CDR1 and CDR2 (germline): LNHDA, SQIVND (reference sequence). In nucleotides, the CDR3 is TGTGCCAGTAGTATAGATTCCTCGACAGGCACAGATACGCAGTATTTT. Translated: CASSIDSSTGTDTQYF.

This clone was seen only once. CDR3 in DNA: TGTGCCACCAGCAGAGCTACGTCGGGTCTACTTTCTACCTACGAGCAGTACTTC. Translation: CATSRATSGLLSTYEQYF. V usage is TRBV15 and J usage is TRBJ2-7, with no clear D. Looked up from germline, CDR1 is LNHNV and CDR2 is YYDKDF (reference sequence). V was pared by 1 base and J by 2 bases, with 21 bases between. This CDR3 region has 18 residues.

In its sample, this clone was seen a few times. The chain recombines TRBV27 with TRBJ2-6; 8 nucleotides match TRBD1. J lost 0 bases, V lost 7 bases, and 8 bases had no gene match. The CDR3 has 17 amino acids. Germline V lookup: CDR1 MNHEY, CDR2 SMNVEV (reference sequence). CDR3 sequence reads: CASTVTGVSSGANVLTF. DNA for the CDR3: TGTGCCAGCACGGTGACAGGGGTCAGCTCTGGGGCCAACGTCCTGACTTTC.

The chain carries TRBV29-1 and TRBJ2-2; D is undetermined. The CDR3 totals 12 residues. The ends were cut back, 0 bases at V and 5 bases at J, with 4 bases in the middle. The germline gives CDR1 SQVTM, CDR2 ANQGSEA. CDR3 DNA sequence: TGCAGCGTTGAAGACCAGACCGGGGAGCTGTTTTTT. Amino acids: CSVEDQTGELFF.

The gene calls are TRBV5-1 and TRBJ2-7, with TRBD2 matching 9 bases. Germline values: CDR1 SGHRS, CDR2 YFSETQ. V lost 4 bases and J lost 5; bases outside the gene matches: 13. The CDR3 has 16 residues. CDR3 sequence (DNA): TGCGCCAGCAGCAACTCCCCCGGGACTAGCCTCCACGAGCAGTACTTC. This encodes CASSNSPGTSLHEQYF. Drawing the rest from reference TRBV5-1 and TRBJ2-7, the complete variable domain is KAGVTQTPRYLIKTRGQQVTLSCSPISGHRSVSWYQQTPGQGLQFLFEYFSETQRNKGNFPGRFSGRQFSNSRSEMNVSTLELGDSALYLCASSNSPGTSLHEQYFGPGTRLTVT.